In this sample, the clone carrying this T cell receptor beta chain turned up a few times. The antigen is undetermined. TCR beta libraries were made by quantitative 5'-RACE with molecular barcodes. TCRdb fed the 5' RACE reads into MiXCR, producing one record per CDR3 protein. The sample lists about 450,000 distinct CDR3 sequences; more than 25% were seen once. The sample is drawn from a study of CD8 T cells in ankylosing spondylitis. Regarding the study as a whole: CD8+ disease-linked clones were present at relatively low frequencies in blood. Reports of some motif variants in reactive arthritis synovial fluid and blood predate this one. In ankylosing spondylitis patients, matched synovial fluid reportedly showed significant enrichment of disease-linked clones. A TCR beta motif made of fewer than 10 highly homologous variants seemed typical of ankylosing spondylitis blood.

The CDR3 totals 14 residues. V lost 6 bases and J lost 7; bases outside the gene matches: 5. The specimen sequenced was blood, either unsorted or a sorted T cell fraction (not recorded which). The receptor was isolated from a male donor with ankylosing spondylitis. This rearrangement joins TRBV12-3 or TRBV12-4 to TRBJ2-2, with TRBD2 identical over 10 bases. The CDR3 reads CASRTTSGNGELFF. The CDR3 nucleotides read TGTGCCAGCAGGACCACTAGCGGGAACGGGGAGCTGTTTTTT.